This T cell receptor beta chain was obtained from a study of T-cell reconstitution after alpha-beta-depleted transplantation in children. There are many counts of this clonotype. As it was prepared, the TCRbeta library received unique molecular identifiers. TCRdb recomputed calls from the PCR reads with MiXCR, one row per CDR3 protein. The table includes 700,000 to 950,000 distinct CDR3 sequences, roughly 15% detected once. J was trimmed by 4 bases and V by 7 bases; bases with no gene match: 2. The CDR3 has 13 amino acids. The chain recombines TRBV12-3 or TRBV12-4 with TRBJ2-2; TRBD1 agrees at 8 bases. Material: PBMCs, mostly from graft donor cells, obtained 360 days after TCRalphabeta/CD19-depleted stem cell transplant. The clonotype comes from a male patient between 10 and 17 years old who had a stem cell transplant for acute lymphoblastic leukemia, so the T cells may come from the graft donor. CDR3 sequence reads: CASTDRGTGELFF. DNA for the CDR3: TGTGCCAGCACCGACAGGGGCACCGGGGAGCTGTTTTTT.